The clone carrying this T cell receptor (beta chain) has a handful of counts. The sample comes from a study of blood T cell repertoires in COVID-19. Overall study context: Collection of acute and convalescent COVID-19 samples took place in the United States, Italy and Spain. PBMCs, B-cell-depleted T cells, or T cells were the source of the cDNA or gDNA that made up the material.

Clones were sequenced by immunoSEQ multiplex PCR, and TCRdb holds only the in-frame ones, with some missing. Seen here are over 200,000 clones, about 86% observed once, and the top ten hold approximately 4.8%. Trimming removed 5 bases from V and 6 bases from J; junction bases left unmatched: 10. Germline assignment: CDR1 MNHEY and CDR2 SVGEGT. CDR3 size: 14 residues. This chain joins TRBV6-2 or TRBV6-3 and TRBJ2-7, with TRBD1 identical over 7 bases. The sequence was obtained from a woman in her 30s who had been exposed to COVID-19. Sequenced sample: PBMCs or T cells enriched from blood (not recorded which). As DNA, the CDR3 is TGTGCCAGCAGTCTAGACAGGGATCTTAGCGAGCAGTACTTC. Translated, it gives CASSLDRDLSEQYF.